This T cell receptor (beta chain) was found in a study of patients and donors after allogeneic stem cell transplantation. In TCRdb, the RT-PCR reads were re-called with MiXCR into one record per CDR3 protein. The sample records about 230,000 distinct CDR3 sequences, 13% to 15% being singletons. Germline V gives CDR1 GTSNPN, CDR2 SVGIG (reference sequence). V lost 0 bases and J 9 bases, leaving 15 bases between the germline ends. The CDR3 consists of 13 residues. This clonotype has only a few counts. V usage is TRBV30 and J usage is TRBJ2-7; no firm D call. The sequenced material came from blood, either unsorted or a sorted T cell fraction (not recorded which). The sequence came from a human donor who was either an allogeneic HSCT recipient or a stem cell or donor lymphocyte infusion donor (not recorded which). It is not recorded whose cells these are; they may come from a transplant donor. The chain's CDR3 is CAWSVNTDAAQYF. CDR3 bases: TGTGCCTGGAGTGTTAATACAGACGCCGCGCAGTACTTC.